These T cell receptor beta chains were read from a single sample in a study of T-cell memory formation after mild COVID-19. TCRdb reanalysed the 5' RACE reads using MiXCR and keeps one entry per CDR3 protein. The data show 300,000 to 400,000 distinct CDR3 sequences, approximately 15% seen once. The sample consisted of PBMCs or a T cell subset sorted from them (not recorded which). The receptors shown here come from a man aged 18-30 years who had mild COVID-19 (a few samples of this study predate the infection). Cell type and time point are not known. Both conserved end residues are part of each CDR3. A D gene is named only where the DNA matches it firmly. Rows may omit the clone size; those that give it use once, few, many or a size class.

j_call clone_size v_call d_call cdr3_nt cdr3_aa
TRBJ2-6 . TRBV6-5 . TGTGCCACCAGACGGGACGGGCCCTCTGGGGCCAACGTCCTGACTTTC CATRRDGPSGANVLTF
TRBJ1-1 few TRBV19 TRBD1 TGTGCCAGTAGTTCCGGGACAGGGCAGGGGACTGAAGCTTTCTTT CASSSGTGQGTEAFF
TRBJ2-7 . TRBV6-5 TRBD1 TGTGCCAGCAGTTACGGACAGGGGGGCGAGCAGTACTTC CASSYGQGGEQYF
TRBJ2-2 few TRBV5-1 . TGCGCCAGCAGCTTGGTATTTGTAGCGCCCCGGAACACCGGGGAGCTGTTTTTT CASSLVFVAPRNTGELFF
TRBJ2-3 . TRBV3-1 . TGTGCCAGCAGCCCCGAGAATCGAGGTCCCACAGATACGCAGTATTTT CASSPENRGPTDTQYF
TRBJ1-6 few TRBV4-1 . TGCGCCAGCAGGGGCCACCAGGGAAATTCACCCCTCCACTTT CASRGHQGNSPLHF
TRBJ2-1 . TRBV7-2 TRBD1 TGTGCCAGCAGCCTTCACGGACAGGGAAGGGGGAATGAGCAGTTCTTC CASSLHGQGRGNEQFF
TRBJ2-1 . TRBV7-9 TRBD2 TGTGCCAGCAGCCGGGGGACTACGGGATCAAATGAGCAGTTCTTC CASSRGTTGSNEQFF
TRBJ1-1 . TRBV5-1 . TGCGCCAGCAGCGTGGGGCAGGGGAGGTTAGTGACTGAAGCTTTCTTT CASSVGQGRLVTEAFF
TRBJ2-1 . TRBV24-1 TRBD2 TGTGCCACCAGTGGAGCGGGGAGCTCCTACAATGAGCAGTTCTTC CATSGAGSSYNEQFF
TRBJ1-6 . TRBV2 . TGTGCCAGCAGTGAAATTCGTTCGGGTTCACCCCTCCACTTT CASSEIRSGSPLHF
TRBJ2-2 many TRBV27 . TGTGCCAGCAGTTCACTTAACACCGGGGAGCTGTTTTTT CASSSLNTGELFF
TRBJ2-3 many TRBV12-3/TRBV12-4 . TGTGCCAGCAGCTCAATCAGCGGGCCGAGCACAGATACGCAGTATTTT CASSSISGPSTDTQYF
TRBJ1-5 . TRBV20-1 TRBD1 TGCAGTGCGCCATCGGGGGACAGGACTTATAGCAATCAGCCCCAGCATTTT CSAPSGDRTYSNQPQHF
TRBJ1-5 . TRBV12-3/TRBV12-4 . TGTGCCAGCAGTTTTAACATGGATCAGCCCCAGCATTTT CASSFNMDQPQHF
TRBJ1-2 many TRBV11-2 . TGTGCCAGCAGCCAAGACCCCGACTATGGCTACACCTTC CASSQDPDYGYTF
TRBJ2-3 many TRBV20-1 TRBD2 TGCAGTGCTGCCCAGGGACTAGCGGGGGGAGGGACGCAGTATTTT CSAAQGLAGGGTQYF
TRBJ1-2 . TRBV27 TRBD1 TGTGCCAGCAGCCTCGGACAGGGCAGGGGCTACACCTTC CASSLGQGRGYTF
TRBJ2-1 . TRBV12-3/TRBV12-4 TRBD2 TGTGCCAGCAGGCCCACCGGGACTAGCGGCCACAATGAGCAGTTCTTC CASRPTGTSGHNEQFF
TRBJ2-1 . TRBV20-1 . TGCAGTGCAACACGCCCCCACGGGAGAGAATCCTACAATGAGCAGTTCTTC CSATRPHGRESYNEQFF
TRBJ2-7 . TRBV24-1 . TGTGCCGCGAAGACGGAAACAGGGTACTCCTACGAGCAGTACTTC CAAKTETGYSYEQYF
TRBJ2-5 . TRBV6-6 TRBD2 TGTGCCAGCATCCCGGGGGGGCAAGAGACCCAGTACTTC CASIPGGQETQYF
TRBJ2-1 . TRBV9 TRBD1 TGTGCCAGCAGCCTAGGACAGGGACGCTCCTACAATGAGCAGTTCTTC CASSLGQGRSYNEQFF
TRBJ2-3 . TRBV5-1 . TGCGCCAGCAGCCCGATACCCCAGGGGGAGGGCACAGATACGCAGTATTTT CASSPIPQGEGTDTQYF
TRBJ2-7 few TRBV20-1 . TGCAGTGCTTATGGCGGGACGAGCCCTTTCGTCAACGCGCAGTACTTC CSAYGGTSPFVNAQYF
TRBJ2-3 many TRBV4-3 . TGCGCCAGCAGCCAGCTCGGAGGGGGGACAGATACGCAGTATTTT CASSQLGGGTDTQYF
TRBJ2-3 few TRBV3-1 TRBD2 TGTGCCAGCAGCCAAGATTCGGGGGGGCCTGGAGATACGCAGTATTTT CASSQDSGGPGDTQYF
TRBJ2-3 . TRBV6-5 TRBD2 TGTGCCAGCAAATGGCGGGGGGGGCCAGATACGCAGTATTTT CASKWRGGPDTQYF
TRBJ2-1 few TRBV5-5 TRBD2 TGTGCCAGCAGCCTGAGGACTAGCGGGGTCTCCTACAATGAGCAGTTCTTC CASSLRTSGVSYNEQFF
TRBJ2-5 . TRBV5-1 TRBD1 TGCGCCAGCAGCTTGTTGGCAGGGGGCAACCAAGAGACCCAGTACTTC CASSLLAGGNQETQYF
TRBJ2-5 few TRBV7-2 . TGTGCCAGCAGCTTACTCGGCTGGGGAGAGACCCAGTACTTC CASSLLGWGETQYF
TRBJ2-1 few TRBV5-1 . TGCGCCAGCAGCTCCGGGGTGAGGAACTACAATGAGCAGTTCTTC CASSSGVRNYNEQFF
TRBJ2-1 many TRBV12-3/TRBV12-4 . TGTGCCAGCAGTTCGGCGGACGGGGACGATGAGCAGTTCTTC CASSSADGDDEQFF
TRBJ2-1 few TRBV7-3 TRBD2 TGTGCCAGCAGCTCCGAGCGGGGGGGATACAATGAGCAGTTCTTC CASSSERGGYNEQFF
TRBJ1-1 . TRBV5-1 . TGCGCCAGCAGCTTTACCCCCGGGGACACTGAAGCTTTCTTT CASSFTPGDTEAFF
TRBJ2-5 . TRBV5-1 TRBD2 TGCGCCAGCAGCAGCGGGACGGGCCCCGGGGAGACCCAGTACTTC CASSSGTGPGETQYF
TRBJ1-1 . TRBV20-1 . TGCAGTGCTAGAGATCAGCCAGCCTTAAACACTGAAGCTTTCTTT CSARDQPALNTEAFF
TRBJ2-1 . TRBV6-6 TRBD2 TGTGCCAGCAGCCATAGCGGGGGGGCGACCAATGAGCAGTTCTTC CASSHSGGATNEQFF
TRBJ1-4 . TRBV7-2 . TGTGCCAGCAGCTTAGGGCCCCCCCCAGGGGTGGATGAAAAACTGTTTTTT CASSLGPPPGVDEKLFF
TRBJ2-7 . TRBV7-8 . TGTGCCAGCAGACAACAAACAGGTCCCTACGAGCAGTACTTC CASRQQTGPYEQYF
TRBJ2-7 . TRBV6-1 . TGTGCCAGCAGTGACACTGCAGGGCCCTACGAGCAGTACTTC CASSDTAGPYEQYF
TRBJ2-3 . TRBV14 . TGTGCCAGCAGCCAACTTGGGTTTGGCACAGATACGCAGTATTTT CASSQLGFGTDTQYF
TRBJ1-4 many TRBV2 . TGTGCCAGCGCTGGGGCTAATGAAAAACTGTTTTTT CASAGANEKLFF
TRBJ2-1 few TRBV19 . TGTGCCAGTAGTTCACACAGGGTAGGCCACAATGAGCAGTTCTTC CASSSHRVGHNEQFF
TRBJ1-1 . TRBV7-3 TRBD1 TGTGCCAGCCAAGGACAGGCTAACACTGAAGCTTTCTTT CASQGQANTEAFF
TRBJ2-1 few TRBV4-3 TRBD2 TGCGCCAGCAGCCAAGATGGATCTAGCGGGACCCCTAATGAGCAGTTCTTC CASSQDGSSGTPNEQFF
TRBJ2-1 few TRBV29-1 . TGCAGCGTTGAAGAGAGTAGGATGGGCGGGGATGAGCAGTTCTTC CSVEESRMGGDEQFF
TRBJ2-3 . TRBV7-8 TRBD2 TGTGCCAGCAGCCCCACTAGCGGGGGGGGGCAGTATTTT CASSPTSGGGQYF
TRBJ1-6 few TRBV6-2/TRBV6-3 . TGTGCCAGCAGTTACTCGTACCCAACACCCCTCCACTTT CASSYSYPTPLHF
TRBJ2-3 many TRBV7-2 . TGTGCCAGCAGCTTAGGCGGGCTGCGGGATACGCAGTATTTT CASSLGGLRDTQYF